What follows describes a single TCR beta chain. The repertoire was sequenced with immunoSEQ multiplex PCR; TCRdb's copy has only in-frame clones and lacks some. In the table there are 100,000 to 150,000 clones, about 90% of which are singletons. This entry comes from a study of control samples from healthy donors and cancer patients. The CDR3 is 13 residues long. Germline CDR1 and CDR2: LNHDA and SQIVND (reference sequence). With 3 bases removed from V and 9 bases from J, the gap between germline ends came to 12 bases. The J gene is TRBJ1-5, the V gene TRBV19; D not certain. The source material was blood. The sequence derives from a man aged 18 to 29 in good health. CDR3 sequence: CASSIPGFGPQHF. For the CDR3, the DNA is TGTGCCAGTAGTATTCCGGGGTTTGGGCCCCAGCATTTT. The whole variable domain, remainder taken from reference TRBV19 and TRBJ1-5, is DGGITQSPKYLFRKEGQNVTLSCEQNLNHDAMYWYRQDPGQGLRLIYYSQIVNDFQKGDIAEGYSVSREKKESFPLTVTSAQKNPTAFYLCASSIPGFGPQHFGDGTRLSIL.